The T cell receptor (beta chain) described here comes from a study of STAT5B mutations in CD4+ large granular lymphocyte leukemia. Trimming removed 3 bases from V and 2 bases from J; junction bases left unmatched: 3. CDR3 length equals 14 residues. Per the germline V gene, CDR1 is SGHRS and CDR2 is YFSETQ. Control samples were healthy donors' buffy coats. Clones were read by immunoSEQ multiplex PCR, and TCRdb kept only the in-frame ones, dropping some. The sample carries some 30,000 clones, about two thirds recorded once. Sequencing was carried out using CD4+ T cells from blood buffy coats. The receptor comes from a human donor in good health. This chain uses TRBV5-1 with TRBJ1-2, with 8 bases fitting TRBD1. Here the CDR3 DNA reads TGCGCCAGCAGCTCCGGACAGGGAAACTATGGCTACACCTTC. Translation: CASSSGQGNYGYTF.